The TCR beta chain described here comes from a study of T cell responses to AZD1222 COVID-19 vaccine. Regarding the study as a whole: The CD4 TCRs associated with vaccination extended across spike and predominated at 160-218 and 743-854. Per reports, nearly half of all spike-specific TCRs target regions that are unmutated in variants.

Worth noting for this clone: Its antigen is as yet unknown.

The CDR3 covers 14 residues. The germline V gene encodes CDR1 SGDLS and CDR2 YYNGEE. Trimming took off 1 base at V and 10 bases at J, with 12 bases between the two ends. Assay used: immunoSEQ multiplex PCR; TCRdb lists only in-frame clones, some missing. The repertoire holds around 66,000 clones, approximately 90% seen once, with around 4.8% in the top ten. The material sequenced was peripheral blood, taken 28 days after the second dose of the MenACWY control vaccine. The chain has TRBV9 and TRBJ1-6, with D possibly being TRBD1 (6 bases). The sequence came from an adult who received the MenACWY meningococcal vaccine as a control. The CDR3: CASSVSGGRSPLHF. CDR3 sequence (DNA): TGTGCCAGCAGCGTATCTGGGGGGCGGTCACCCCTCCACTTT.